Listed below are T cell receptor beta chains from one sample, sequenced in a study of blood T cells in healthy people across ages. Via MiXCR, TCRdb re-called the 5' RACE reads, giving one row per CDR3 protein. The repertoire holds 720,000 or so distinct CDR3 sequences, over 40% seen once, with 25% to 30% in the top ten. The sequencing sample was made of blood. The source of these receptors is a man older than 75 in good health. Each CDR3 is given with its conserved first and last residue. A D gene is named only where the DNA matches it firmly. Clone size, where shown, is once, few, many, or a class for clones that have expanded.

j_gene: TRBJ1-4
abundance: once
v_gene: TRBV20-1
d_gene: TRBD1
CDR3nt: TGCAGTGCTGCACCGGGACAGGGTATTTTACGAGAAAAACTGTTTTTT
CDR3aa: CSAAPGQGILREKLFF

j_gene: TRBJ1-1
abundance: NA
v_gene: TRBV6-2/TRBV6-3
d_gene: TRBD1
CDR3nt: TGTGCCAGCACCACAGGGGGGAGTGAAGCTTTCTTT
CDR3aa: CASTTGGSEAFF

j_gene: TRBJ1-4
abundance: few
v_gene: TRBV20-1
d_gene: NA
CDR3nt: TGCAGTGCTCCCCCCCCAGGGCGGTTTGAAAAACTGTTTTTT
CDR3aa: CSAPPPGRFEKLFF

j_gene: TRBJ1-4
abundance: NA
v_gene: TRBV12-3/TRBV12-4
d_gene: NA
CDR3nt: TGTGCCAGCAGTGGACAGAATGAAAAACTGTTTTTT
CDR3aa: CASSGQNEKLFF

j_gene: TRBJ2-5
abundance: NA
v_gene: TRBV6-4
d_gene: TRBD2
CDR3nt: TGTGCCAGCAGTGAGAGCGGGAAAGAGACCCAGTACTTC
CDR3aa: CASSESGKETQYF

j_gene: TRBJ2-2
abundance: NA
v_gene: TRBV12-5
d_gene: TRBD1
CDR3nt: TGTGCTAGTGGTCAACAGGGGTCCACCGGGGAGCTGTTTTTT
CDR3aa: CASGQQGSTGELFF

j_gene: TRBJ2-5
abundance: many
v_gene: TRBV7-7
d_gene: TRBD1
CDR3nt: TGTGCCAGCAGCCCGACAGGGGGAATCCAGGAGACCCAGTACTTC
CDR3aa: CASSPTGGIQETQYF

j_gene: TRBJ1-4
abundance: many
v_gene: TRBV20-1
d_gene: NA
CDR3nt: TGCAGTGCCCTCTATGGTAATGAAAAACTGTTTTTT
CDR3aa: CSALYGNEKLFF

j_gene: TRBJ2-7
abundance: NA
v_gene: TRBV28
d_gene: TRBD1
CDR3nt: TGTGCCAGCAGTTTCTGGGACAGGTCCTACGAGCAGTACTTC
CDR3aa: CASSFWDRSYEQYF

j_gene: TRBJ2-7
abundance: NA
v_gene: TRBV25-1
d_gene: TRBD2
CDR3nt: TGTGCCAGCAGTGAATATATTCGACTAGCGGGGATTTACGAGCAGTACTTC
CDR3aa: CASSEYIRLAGIYEQYF

j_gene: TRBJ1-1
abundance: few
v_gene: TRBV7-2
d_gene: NA
CDR3nt: TGTGCCAGCAGCACGCAGACAGGCATAATCGCTGAAGCTTTCTTT
CDR3aa: CASSTQTGIIAEAFF

j_gene: TRBJ2-1
abundance: many
v_gene: TRBV4-2
d_gene: NA
CDR3nt: TGTGCCAGCAGCCAAGATCGGGGCTACAATGAGCAGTTCTTC
CDR3aa: CASSQDRGYNEQFF

j_gene: TRBJ2-1
abundance: few
v_gene: TRBV28
d_gene: NA
CDR3nt: TGTGCCAGCAGTGTGCGCTACAATGAGCAGTTCTTC
CDR3aa: CASSVRYNEQFF

j_gene: TRBJ2-7
abundance: few
v_gene: TRBV6-2/TRBV6-3
d_gene: NA
CDR3nt: TGTGCCAGCATCGGCGCGTTCGGAGAGCAGTACTTC
CDR3aa: CASIGAFGEQYF

j_gene: TRBJ2-6
abundance: NA
v_gene: TRBV7-9
d_gene: NA
CDR3nt: TGTGCCAGCAGCTCCCAGGACTCTGGGGCCAACGTCCTGACTTTC
CDR3aa: CASSSQDSGANVLTF

j_gene: TRBJ2-6
abundance: NA
v_gene: TRBV5-1
d_gene: NA
CDR3nt: TGCGCCAGCAGCAAACCCCTGGGCGGGACACCCACCTCTGGGGCCAACGTCCTGACTTTC
CDR3aa: CASSKPLGGTPTSGANVLTF

j_gene: TRBJ2-7
abundance: NA
v_gene: TRBV10-3
d_gene: NA
CDR3nt: TGTGCCATCAGTCCGGGGACGCCCAGCTCCTACGAGCAGTACTTC
CDR3aa: CAISPGTPSSYEQYF

j_gene: TRBJ2-7
abundance: NA
v_gene: TRBV7-2
d_gene: NA
CDR3nt: TGTGCCAGCACCCACCAGGCGGACGCCTACAATGAGCAGTACTTC
CDR3aa: CASTHQADAYNEQYF

j_gene: TRBJ2-3
abundance: NA
v_gene: TRBV7-8
d_gene: TRBD2
CDR3nt: TGTGCCAGCAGCACAGAGGGCGCGGGAGCGACCACAGATACGCAGTATTTT
CDR3aa: CASSTEGAGATTDTQYF

j_gene: TRBJ2-7
abundance: NA
v_gene: TRBV12-3/TRBV12-4
d_gene: TRBD1
CDR3nt: TGTGCCAGCTCTGGACAGGGGGTCTCCTACGAGCAGTACTTC
CDR3aa: CASSGQGVSYEQYF

j_gene: TRBJ2-4
abundance: NA
v_gene: TRBV6-2/TRBV6-3
d_gene: TRBD2
CDR3nt: TGTGCCAGCAGTTCTATTAAGCGGGGAGTCATCTACGAGCAGTACTTT
CDR3aa: CASSSIKRGVIYEQYF

j_gene: TRBJ2-1
abundance: few
v_gene: TRBV11-2
d_gene: NA
CDR3nt: TGTGCCAGCAGCTTAGCGCGCGTTTACAATGAGCAGTTCTTC
CDR3aa: CASSLARVYNEQFF

j_gene: TRBJ2-5
abundance: NA
v_gene: TRBV6-5
d_gene: NA
CDR3nt: TGTGCCAGCAGGTCCGGTGTTCGGGAGCAGTACTTC
CDR3aa: CASRSGVREQYF

j_gene: TRBJ2-1
abundance: NA
v_gene: TRBV29-1
d_gene: TRBD2
CDR3nt: TGCAGCATCCGGGACTACTACAATGAGCAGTTCTTC
CDR3aa: CSIRDYYNEQFF

j_gene: TRBJ1-2
abundance: few
v_gene: TRBV10-2
d_gene: NA
CDR3nt: TGCGCCAGCAGTGACGGGGACAAAGCTAACTATGGCTACACCTTC
CDR3aa: CASSDGDKANYGYTF

j_gene: TRBJ2-7
abundance: NA
v_gene: TRBV11-3
d_gene: NA
CDR3nt: TGTGCCAGCAGCTTCGAATACAATGAGCAGTACTTC
CDR3aa: CASSFEYNEQYF

j_gene: TRBJ2-7
abundance: NA
v_gene: TRBV6-1
d_gene: NA
CDR3nt: TGTGCCAGCAATTTAGGACAGTACAATGAGCAGTACTTC
CDR3aa: CASNLGQYNEQYF

j_gene: TRBJ1-1
abundance: NA
v_gene: TRBV4-1
d_gene: NA
CDR3nt: TGCGCCAGCAGCCAAGGCCTCGTTGGGCCTTTGAACACTGAAGCTTTCTTT
CDR3aa: CASSQGLVGPLNTEAFF

j_gene: TRBJ2-5
abundance: NA
v_gene: TRBV20-1
d_gene: NA
CDR3nt: TGCAGTGCTTACCTGGGGGGCAAAGAGACCCAGTACTTC
CDR3aa: CSAYLGGKETQYF

j_gene: TRBJ2-3
abundance: NA
v_gene: TRBV10-3
d_gene: NA
CDR3nt: TGTGCCATCAGACCAGGACGGATCACAGATACGCAGTATTTT
CDR3aa: CAIRPGRITDTQYF

j_gene: TRBJ1-3
abundance: few
v_gene: TRBV12-3/TRBV12-4
d_gene: NA
CDR3nt: TGTGCCAGCAGTTTTAGACGACCCAGCACGGTTTGGGACTCTGGAAACACCATATATTTT
CDR3aa: CASSFRRPSTVWDSGNTIYF

j_gene: TRBJ2-1
abundance: NA
v_gene: TRBV7-2
d_gene: TRBD2
CDR3nt: TGTGCCAGCAGCTTAGTCCGGGGGGACCCCTACAATGAGCAGTTCTTC
CDR3aa: CASSLVRGDPYNEQFF

j_gene: TRBJ1-1
abundance: few
v_gene: TRBV29-1
d_gene: NA
CDR3nt: TGCAGCCCCGGCCTGGGCATTTGGGGGCGGGAGAGAAACACTGAAGCTTTCTTT
CDR3aa: CSPGLGIWGRERNTEAFF

j_gene: TRBJ2-5
abundance: few
v_gene: TRBV24-1
d_gene: NA
CDR3nt: TGTGCCACCAGTGATTTAGGCCAGGGTATAGAGACCCAGTACTTC
CDR3aa: CATSDLGQGIETQYF

j_gene: TRBJ1-1
abundance: NA
v_gene: TRBV7-9
d_gene: NA
CDR3nt: TGTGCCAGCAGCTTGATTGACAGTCGGAATGAAGCTTTCTTT
CDR3aa: CASSLIDSRNEAFF

j_gene: TRBJ2-1
abundance: few
v_gene: TRBV6-2/TRBV6-3
d_gene: NA
CDR3nt: TGTGCCAGCAGTTACGGACTTTATGAGCAGTTCTTC
CDR3aa: CASSYGLYEQFF

j_gene: TRBJ1-2
abundance: many
v_gene: TRBV24-1
d_gene: TRBD1
CDR3nt: TGTGCCACCAGTGATCCAGGGACAGGGGAGCTCCGCGGCTACACCTTC
CDR3aa: CATSDPGTGELRGYTF

j_gene: TRBJ1-1
abundance: NA
v_gene: TRBV5-1
d_gene: NA
CDR3nt: TGCGCCAGCAGCTTCCGGTCCCCGGGAGGGAACACTGAAGCTTTCTTT
CDR3aa: CASSFRSPGGNTEAFF

j_gene: TRBJ2-7
abundance: NA
v_gene: TRBV20-1
d_gene: TRBD2
CDR3nt: TGCAGTGCTAGGGGACTAGCGGGTCTGAATACGTTATACGAGCAGTACTTC
CDR3aa: CSARGLAGLNTLYEQYF

j_gene: TRBJ2-3
abundance: many
v_gene: TRBV7-2
d_gene: NA
CDR3nt: TGTGCCAGCAGCTTAAACGGCGGGCGGGCCGCAGATACGCAGTATTTT
CDR3aa: CASSLNGGRAADTQYF

j_gene: TRBJ2-6
abundance: NA
v_gene: TRBV5-1
d_gene: TRBD1
CDR3nt: TGCGCCAGCAGTTCCGGACAGGGGTATGGGGCCAACGTCCTGACTTTC
CDR3aa: CASSSGQGYGANVLTF

j_gene: TRBJ2-3
abundance: NA
v_gene: TRBV7-2
d_gene: NA
CDR3nt: TGTGCCAGCAGCTTAGGTCAGGCGACTTGGGGTGATACGCAGTATTTT
CDR3aa: CASSLGQATWGDTQYF

j_gene: TRBJ2-1
abundance: once
v_gene: TRBV7-2
d_gene: NA
CDR3nt: TGTGCCAGCAGCGTCGCTGCAGTTCAGTTCTTC
CDR3aa: CASSVAAVQFF

j_gene: TRBJ2-3
abundance: NA
v_gene: TRBV12-5
d_gene: NA
CDR3nt: TGTGCTAGTGGTTTGGGGGCCCCAGATACGCAGTATTTT
CDR3aa: CASGLGAPDTQYF

j_gene: TRBJ2-7
abundance: NA
v_gene: TRBV5-1
d_gene: NA
CDR3nt: TGCGTCAGCAGCTTGGAAGCAGGGGCTTCAGTCTACGAGCAGTACTTC
CDR3aa: CVSSLEAGASVYEQYF

j_gene: TRBJ1-3
abundance: NA
v_gene: TRBV20-1
d_gene: NA
CDR3nt: TGCAGTGCTACCAGGGTTCCTGGAAACACCATATATTTT
CDR3aa: CSATRVPGNTIYF

j_gene: TRBJ2-3
abundance: few
v_gene: TRBV12-3/TRBV12-4
d_gene: TRBD2
CDR3nt: TGTGCCAGTGGACTAGCGGGAGTAGATACGCAGTATTTT
CDR3aa: CASGLAGVDTQYF

j_gene: TRBJ2-2
abundance: NA
v_gene: TRBV6-6
d_gene: TRBD1
CDR3nt: TGTGCCAGCAGTTACTCAGACAGGGTGGACGCCGGGGAGCTGTTTTTT
CDR3aa: CASSYSDRVDAGELFF

j_gene: TRBJ2-5
abundance: NA
v_gene: TRBV7-9
d_gene: TRBD2
CDR3nt: TGTGCCAGCAGCCAGCGGGACCCAATAAACCAGGAGACCCAGTACTTC
CDR3aa: CASSQRDPINQETQYF

j_gene: TRBJ2-6
abundance: NA
v_gene: TRBV5-1
d_gene: NA
CDR3nt: TGCGCCAGCAGCTTGGGCTTTGGGCGGACAGGGGCCAACGTCCTGACTTTC
CDR3aa: CASSLGFGRTGANVLTF

j_gene: TRBJ1-5
abundance: NA
v_gene: TRBV2
d_gene: NA
CDR3nt: TGTGCCAGCAGGAAACAGGGCGTCCAGCCCCAGCATTTT
CDR3aa: CASRKQGVQPQHF

j_gene: TRBJ1-2
abundance: few
v_gene: TRBV7-2
d_gene: NA
CDR3nt: TGTGCCAGCAGCTTCCTAGGGGTCAACTATGGCTACACCTTC
CDR3aa: CASSFLGVNYGYTF

j_gene: TRBJ2-4
abundance: NA
v_gene: TRBV6-2/TRBV6-3
d_gene: NA
CDR3nt: TGTGCCAGCAAGTCAGGAGAGGCTCAGTACTTC
CDR3aa: CASKSGEAQYF